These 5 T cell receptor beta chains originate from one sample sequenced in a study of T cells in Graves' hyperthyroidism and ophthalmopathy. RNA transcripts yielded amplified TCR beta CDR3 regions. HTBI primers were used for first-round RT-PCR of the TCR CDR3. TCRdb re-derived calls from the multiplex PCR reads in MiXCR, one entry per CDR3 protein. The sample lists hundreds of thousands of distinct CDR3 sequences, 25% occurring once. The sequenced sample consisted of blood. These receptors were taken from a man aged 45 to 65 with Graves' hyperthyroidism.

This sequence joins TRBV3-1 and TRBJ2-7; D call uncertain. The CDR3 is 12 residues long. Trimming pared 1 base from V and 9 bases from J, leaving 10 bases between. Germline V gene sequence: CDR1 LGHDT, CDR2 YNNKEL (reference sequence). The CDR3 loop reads CASSQGSVGQYF. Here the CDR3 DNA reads TGTGCCAGCAGCCAAGGGTCGGTGGGGCAGTACTTC.

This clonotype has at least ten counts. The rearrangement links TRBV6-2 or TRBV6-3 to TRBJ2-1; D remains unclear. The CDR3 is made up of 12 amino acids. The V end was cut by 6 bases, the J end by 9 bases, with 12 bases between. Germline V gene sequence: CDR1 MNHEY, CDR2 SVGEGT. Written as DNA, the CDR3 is TGTGCCAGCAGGGACCTACAATTTGAGCAGTTCTTC. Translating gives CASRDLQFEQFF.

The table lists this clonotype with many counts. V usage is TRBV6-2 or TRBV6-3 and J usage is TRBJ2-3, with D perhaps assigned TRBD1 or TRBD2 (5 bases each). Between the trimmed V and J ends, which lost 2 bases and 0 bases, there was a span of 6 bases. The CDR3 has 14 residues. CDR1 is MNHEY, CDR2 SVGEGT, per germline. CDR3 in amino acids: CASSYEGSTDTQYF. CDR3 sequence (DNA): TGTGCCAGCAGTTACGAGGGGAGCACAGATACGCAGTATTTT.

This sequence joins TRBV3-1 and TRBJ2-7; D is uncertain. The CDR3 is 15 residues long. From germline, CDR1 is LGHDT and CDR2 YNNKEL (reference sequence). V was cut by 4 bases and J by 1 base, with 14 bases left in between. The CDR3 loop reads CASSPPRWSSYEQYF. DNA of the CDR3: TGTGCCAGCAGCCCGCCCCGATGGTCTTCCTACGAGCAGTACTTC.

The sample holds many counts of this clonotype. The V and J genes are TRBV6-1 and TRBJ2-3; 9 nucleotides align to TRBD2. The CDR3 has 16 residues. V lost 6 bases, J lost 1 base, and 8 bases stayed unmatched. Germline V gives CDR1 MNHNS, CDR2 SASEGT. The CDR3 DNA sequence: TGTGCCAGCAGCCCCAGGTCTAGCGGGGGCACAGATACGCAGTATTTT. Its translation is CASSPRSSGGTDTQYF.